The rows below give T cell receptor beta chains drawn from one sample of a study of blood T cell repertoires in COVID-19. The assay was immunoSEQ multiplex PCR, and TCRdb's table has in-frame clones only and misses some. Of about 160,000 clones listed, approximately 83% are singletons. Sequences were obtained from peripheral blood. The receptor set was obtained from a man in his 70s who had recovered from COVID-19. Both conserved end residues are part of each CDR3. A D gene is named only where the DNA matches it firmly. Clone size is not always given. Where it is, it says once, few, many or a class for expanded clones.

len	d_gene	abundance	j_gene	v_gene	CDR3aa	CDR3nt
13	NA	NA	TRBJ1-2	TRBV5-5	CASSLRAPTGYTF	TGTGCCAGCAGCTTGAGAGCTCCCACGGGCTACACCTTC
13	NA	NA	TRBJ2-1	TRBV5-4	CASSGQANNEQFF	TGTGCCAGCAGCGGTCAGGCAAACAATGAGCAGTTCTTC
14	TRBD2	NA	TRBJ2-1	TRBV6-5	CASSYLAGSNEQFF	TGTGCCAGCAGTTACCTAGCGGGAAGCAATGAGCAGTTCTTC
15	NA	few	TRBJ2-1	TRBV11-2	CASSYLSRLDNEQFF	TGTGCCAGCAGCTACTTAAGCAGGCTTGACAATGAGCAGTTCTTC
14	NA	NA	TRBJ2-7	TRBV5-6	CASSLGPGGYEQYF	TGTGCCAGCAGCTTGGGTCCCGGGGGCTACGAGCAGTACTTC
16	NA	NA	TRBJ2-2	TRBV7-6	CASSSTSGANTGELFF	TGTGCCAGCAGCTCGACTTCGGGAGCGAACACCGGGGAGCTGTTTTTT
16	TRBD1	NA	TRBJ1-1	TRBV5-1	CASSSGGQGLNTEAFF	TGCGCCAGCAGCAGTGGGGGACAGGGTCTTAACACTGAAGCTTTCTTT
11	NA	NA	TRBJ2-2	TRBV20-1	CSGTNTGELFF	TGCAGTGGCACAAACACCGGGGAGCTGTTTTTT
17	TRBD1	NA	TRBJ1-1	TRBV27	CASSLRGTGARVTEAFF	TGTGCCAGCAGCTTAAGAGGTACAGGGGCACGGGTCACTGAAGCTTTCTTT
15	NA	NA	TRBJ2-5	TRBV9	CASSVVGVRRETQYF	TGTGCCAGCAGCGTAGTTGGGGTCCGGAGGGAGACCCAGTACTTC
14	NA	NA	TRBJ1-5	TRBV20-1	CSASLQGNNQPQHF	TGCAGTGCTAGTCTTCAGGGGAACAATCAGCCCCAGCATTTT